Each of the 27 T cell receptor beta chains below was sequenced from the same sample in a study of CD8 T cells in ankylosing spondylitis. TCRdb reprocessed the 5' RACE reads via MiXCR and lists one record per CDR3 protein. The sample lists 250,000 to 350,000 distinct CDR3 sequences; 20% were seen once. Source material: blood, either unsorted or a sorted T cell fraction (not recorded which). The source of these receptors is a male donor with ankylosing spondylitis or in good health (not recorded which).

The chain joins TRBV20-1 to TRBJ1-5; 9 nucleotides line up with TRBD1. The ends lost 1 base at V and 2 bases at J; junction bases unmatched: 9. CDR1 and CDR2 (germline): DFQATT, SNEGSKA (reference sequence). The CDR3 covers 17 residues. This CDR3 reads CSARAPPGQGGNQPQHF. CDR3 nucleotide sequence: TGCAGTGCTAGAGCACCTCCGGGACAGGGTGGCAATCAGCCCCAGCATTTT.

On this clonotype itself: A much larger clone lies a single base off, so this may be a read error. The gene calls are TRBV9 and TRBJ1-2; 9 nucleotides match TRBD1. The CDR3 contains 14 residues. Germline CDR1 reads SGDLS; CDR2 reads YYNGEE. The CDR3 loop reads CVSSVGQGNYGYTF. CDR3 nucleotide sequence: TGTGTCAGCAGCGTCGGACAGGGGAACTATGGCTACACCTTC.

This clonotype was observed a handful of times. The chain couples TRBV15 to TRBJ1-1, with D perhaps matching TRBD1 (5 bases). This CDR3 spans 15 amino acids. V was trimmed by 3 bases and J by 0 bases, leaving 11 bases between them. CDR1 and CDR2 (germline): LNHNV, YYDKDF (reference sequence). This CDR3 reads CATSRSTVMNTEAFF. The CDR3 DNA reads TGTGCCACCAGCAGGTCGACAGTAATGAACACTGAAGCTTTCTTT.

V is TRBV27 and J is TRBJ1-2; D gene unclear. There are 14 residues in the CDR3. CDR1 is MNHEY and CDR2 is SMNVEV in the germline V gene (reference sequence). V was trimmed by 3 bases and J by 1 base, leaving 9 bases between them. The CDR3 nucleotides are TGTGCCAGCAGTTTTTCGGGAGTTAACTATGGCTACACCTTC. Translated: CASSFSGVNYGYTF.

This chain links TRBV29-1 with TRBJ2-7; D possibly corresponds to TRBD1 (7 bases). V lost 1 base and J lost 6, with 13 bases in between. The CDR3 contains 13 residues. From germline, CDR1 is SQVTM and CDR2 ANQGSEA. Written as DNA, the CDR3 is TGCAGCGTTGAAGGCCCAGGGGGGCGCGAGCAGTACGTC. Translating it yields CSVEGPGGREQYV.

This clonotype appeared a few times. This chain joins TRBV9 and TRBJ2-2; TRBD1 matches at 9 bases. The CDR3 is made up of 16 amino acids. After removal of 3 bases from V and 0 bases from J, the junction contained 3 bases not matched to a gene. Germline CDR1 reads SGDLS; CDR2 reads YYNGEE. In DNA, the CDR3 is TGTGCCAGCAGCGACCGGGACAGGGCGAACACCGGGGAGCTGTTTTTT. Amino acid sequence: CASSDRDRANTGELFF.

Details on this clonotype: A read error may account for a junction end that differs from germline. The gene calls are TRBV14 and TRBJ1-1; 9 bases line up with TRBD1. In germline, CDR1 is SGHDN, CDR2 FVKESK. The CDR3 is 15 amino acids. In DNA, the CDR3 is TGTGCCAACAGCCCTGGGGACAGGGCGAACACTGAAGCTTTCTTT. It specifies CANSPGDRANTEAFF.

The chain has TRBV19 and TRBJ2-3; the D is unclear. Germline V lookup: CDR1 LNHDA, CDR2 SQIVND (reference sequence). The CDR3 spans 13 residues. Trimming stripped 5 bases from V and 5 bases from J, with 11 bases between. CDR3 loop: CASSFPWGDTQYF. CDR3 in DNA: TGTGCCAGTAGTTTCCCCTGGGGAGATACGCAGTATTTT.

This clonotype was observed a handful of times. This chain uses TRBV5-1 with TRBJ2-7; no clear D gene. The CDR3 length is 13 residues. V was pared by 5 bases and J by 3 bases, with 12 bases between. The germline CDR1 and CDR2 sequences are SGHRS and YFSETQ. The CDR3 sequence is CASSTVPGYEQYV. In DNA, the CDR3 is TGCGCCAGCAGTACGGTCCCCGGCTACGAGCAGTACGTC.

The chain joins TRBV29-1 to TRBJ2-2; D not certain. V dropped 4 bases and J dropped 1 base, with 4 bases sitting between them. Per germline, CDR1 SQVTM and CDR2 ANQGSEA. This CDR3 contains 12 residues. The CDR3 sequence: CSVAGNTGELFF. The CDR3 nucleotides are TGCAGCGTTGCAGGGAACACCGGGGAGCTGTTTTTT.

The CDR3 coding sequence is TGCGCCAGCAGCTTTGGGTTCACAGATACGCAGTATTTT. Amino acids: CASSFGFTDTQYF. J is TRBJ2-3 and V is TRBV5-1; D is unresolved. Per germline, CDR1 SGHRS and CDR2 YFSETQ. V lost 2 bases and J lost 2, with 6 bases in between. This CDR3 has 13 residues. Full variable domain (missing parts from reference TRBV5-1 and TRBJ2-3): KAGVTQTPRYLIKTRGQQVTLSCSPISGHRSVSWYQQTPGQGLQFLFEYFSETQRNKGNFPGRFSGRQFSNSRSEMNVSTLELGDSALYLCASSFGFTDTQYFGPGTRLTVL.

The sample holds a few counts of this clonotype. The rearrangement links TRBV27 to TRBJ1-1; no clear D. Germline V gene data show CDR1 as MNHEY and CDR2 as SMNVEV (reference sequence). The CDR3 consists of 15 residues. The V end lost 2 bases, the J end lost 0 bases, and 10 bases lay between the germline ends. The CDR3 DNA reads TGTGCCAGCAGTTTAAAGCCCAGATTGAACACTGAAGCTTTCTTT. It specifies CASSLKPRLNTEAFF.

This clonotype came up a few times. The V gene is TRBV7-2, the J gene TRBJ2-5; weak D call: TRBD2 (5 bases). There are 15 residues in the CDR3. Germline CDR1 SGHTA, CDR2 FQGNSA. V lost 5 bases, J lost 5 bases, and 18 bases lay in between. The CDR3 sequence: CASSTLGHSSETQYF. CDR3 bases: TGTGCCAGCAGCACACTAGGGCATTCAAGTGAGACCCAGTACTTC.

In this sample, this clonotype turned up many times. CDR3 bases: TGTGCCAGCAGCTTAGCGCGGGGGCATGGCAATCAGCCCCAGCATTTT. Protein: CASSLARGHGNQPQHF. J is TRBJ1-5 and V is TRBV7-4, with TRBD1 as a possible D gene (6 bases). Germline CDR1 and CDR2: SGHVT and SQSDAQ. V dropped 0 bases and J dropped 2 bases, with 11 bases sitting between them. The CDR3 is 16 residues long. Looking up the rest from reference TRBV7-4 and TRBJ1-5 gives the full variable domain: GAGVSQSPRYKVAKRGRDVALRCDSISGHVTLYWYRQTLGQGSEVLTYSQSDAQRDKSGRPSGRFSAERPERSVSTLKIQRTEQGDSAVYLCASSLARGHGNQPQHFGDGTRLSIL.

The chain employs TRBV28 and TRBJ1-6; 12 bases are a match to TRBD1. This CDR3 comprises 18 residues. The J segment lost 0 bases and the V segment lost 5 bases, leaving 5 bases of the junction unmatched. Germline V lookup: CDR1 MDHEN, CDR2 SYDVKM. The CDR3 loop reads CASSLPGQGASYNSPLHF. In DNA, the CDR3 is TGTGCCAGCAGTCTCCCGGGACAGGGGGCCTCCTATAATTCACCCCTCCACTTT.

This clonotype was seen only a few times. The chain joins TRBV5-1 to TRBJ2-4, with 11 nucleotides matching TRBD1. The CDR3 loop spans 15 amino acids. Losses at the gene ends were 3 bases for V and 5 bases for J; bases not matched to a gene: 4. Germline CDR1 reads SGHRS; CDR2 reads YFSETQ. In nucleotides, the CDR3 is TGCGCCAGCAGCTCCTGGACAGGGGGCCAAAACATTCAGTACTTC. It translates to CASSSWTGGQNIQYF.

This clonotype was picked up a small number of times. CDR3 bases: TGTGCCAGCAGCTTAGTCGAAAAGTTAGATACGCAGTATTTT. Translated, it gives CASSLVEKLDTQYF. J is TRBJ2-3 and V is TRBV11-2; D is undetermined. With 1 base removed from V and 5 bases from J, the gap between germline ends came to 10 bases. The CDR3 length is 14 residues. CDR1 SGHAT and CDR2 FQNNGV come from the germline V gene.

This clonotype occurred a few times. The chain carries TRBV4-2 and TRBJ1-1, with D hard to call. The germline V and J ends were trimmed by 4 bases and 3 bases, with 12 bases remaining between them. Germline-derived CDR1 and CDR2 are LGHNA and YNFKEQ. This CDR3 has 14 amino acids. The CDR3 nucleotides read TGTGCCAGCAGCCGTCGGGGATCGGACACTGAAGCTTTCTTT. This encodes CASSRRGSDTEAFF.

In its sample, this clonotype was seen a few times. The J gene is TRBJ2-3, the V gene TRBV29-1, with D perhaps being TRBD1 or TRBD2 (5 bases each). Trimming stripped 3 bases from V and 1 base from J, with 11 bases between. CDR1 and CDR2 (germline): SQVTM, ANQGSEA. This CDR3 region has 14 residues. The chain's CDR3 is CSVEGTEGTDTQYF. The CDR3 DNA reads TGCAGCGTTGAGGGGACCGAGGGCACAGATACGCAGTATTTT.

The chain links TRBV19 to TRBJ1-5; TRBD1 matches 7 bases. CDR3 length: 17 amino acids. The germline V gene has CDR1 LNHDA and CDR2 SQIVND (reference sequence). V was pared by 4 bases and J by 0 bases, with 9 bases of the junction left unmatched. CDR3 DNA: TGTGCCAGTAGTACGGGACAGACAGATTATAGCAATCAGCCCCAGCATTTT. It is translated as CASSTGQTDYSNQPQHF.

This clonotype was recorded a few times. CDR3 in amino acids: CASSRMIQETQYF. The CDR3 nucleotides read TGTGCCAGCAGCCGGATGATACAAGAGACCCAGTACTTC. The rearrangement uses TRBV7-2 and TRBJ2-5; D remains unclear. CDR3 length equals 13 residues. V lost 5 bases and J lost 2, with 9 bases in between. Germline V gene sequence: CDR1 SGHTA, CDR2 FQGNSA.

V usage is TRBV28 and J usage is TRBJ1-1; TRBD1 is a possible D gene (6 bases). CDR3 length: 14 amino acids. CDR1 is MDHEN, CDR2 SYDVKM, per germline. Trimming cost V 6 bases and J 5 bases, with 16 bases left between them. The CDR3 sequence: CASRRGERGTEAFF. In DNA, the CDR3 is TGTGCCAGCAGGCGCGGGGAAAGGGGGACTGAAGCTTTCTTT.

This clonotype came up many times. The chain couples TRBV7-2 to TRBJ2-5; D call uncertain. Trimming stripped 5 bases from V and 0 bases from J, with 7 bases between. The V gene's germline CDR1 is SGHTA and CDR2 FQGNSA. The CDR3 runs 13 residues. The CDR3 DNA sequence: TGTGCCAGCAGCCAGTGGGACCAAGAGACCCAGTACTTC. Its translation is CASSQWDQETQYF.

This chain connects TRBV25-1 to TRBJ2-1, with TRBD1 identical over 8 bases. The V segment lost 1 base and the J segment 8 bases; nucleotides outside the gene matches: 1. Looked up from germline, CDR1 is MGHDK and CDR2 is SYGVNS. The CDR3 has 13 residues. The chain's CDR3 is CASSESGGHEQFF. CDR3 nucleotide sequence: TGTGCCAGCAGTGAATCAGGGGGCCATGAGCAGTTCTTC.

This clonotype was seen at least ten times. This sequence joins TRBV20-1 and TRBJ1-6; D is undetermined. The CDR3 covers 15 residues. Germline loops: CDR1 DFQATT, CDR2 SNEGSKA (reference sequence). Trimming took off 2 bases at V and 7 bases at J, with 15 bases between the two ends. The CDR3 DNA reads as TGCAGTGCTAGACCGCCGGAGGGTGAGAATTCACCCCTCCACTTT. It yields the protein CSARPPEGENSPLHF.

The chain links TRBV12-3 or TRBV12-4 to TRBJ1-2; no clear D gene. The CDR3 is made up of 13 amino acids. The germline V and J ends were trimmed by 6 bases and 2 bases, with 10 bases remaining between them. CDR3 nucleotides: TGTGCCAGCAGGCGTGCGGGCAACTATGGCTACACCTTC. Its translation: CASRRAGNYGYTF.

This clonotype came up a few times. The gene calls are TRBV5-1 and TRBJ2-1; 7 bases fit TRBD1. The CDR3 covers 15 residues. Germline V gives CDR1 SGHRS, CDR2 YFSETQ. V was pared by 0 bases and J by 7 bases, with 7 bases of the junction left unmatched. Here the CDR3 reads CASSLGGGNSNEQFF. CDR3 bases: TGCGCCAGCAGCTTGGGAGGGGGCAATTCGAATGAGCAGTTCTTC.